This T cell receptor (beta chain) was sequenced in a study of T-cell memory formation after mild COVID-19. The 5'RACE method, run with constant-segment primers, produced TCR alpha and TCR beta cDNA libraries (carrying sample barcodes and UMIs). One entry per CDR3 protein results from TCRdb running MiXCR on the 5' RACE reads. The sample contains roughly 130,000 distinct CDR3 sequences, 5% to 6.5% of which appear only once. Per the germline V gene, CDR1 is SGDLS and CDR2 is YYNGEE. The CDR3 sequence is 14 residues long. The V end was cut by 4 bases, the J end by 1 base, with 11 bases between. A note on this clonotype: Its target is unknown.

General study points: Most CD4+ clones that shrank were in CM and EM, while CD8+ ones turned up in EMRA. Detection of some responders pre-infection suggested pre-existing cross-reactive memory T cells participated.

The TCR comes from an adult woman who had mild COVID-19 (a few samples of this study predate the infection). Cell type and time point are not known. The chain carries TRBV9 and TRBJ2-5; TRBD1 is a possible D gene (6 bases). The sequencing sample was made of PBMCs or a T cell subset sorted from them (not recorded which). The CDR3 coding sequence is TGTGCCAGCAGCCCCAGGGGCTTCCAAGAGACCCAGTACTTC. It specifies CASSPRGFQETQYF.